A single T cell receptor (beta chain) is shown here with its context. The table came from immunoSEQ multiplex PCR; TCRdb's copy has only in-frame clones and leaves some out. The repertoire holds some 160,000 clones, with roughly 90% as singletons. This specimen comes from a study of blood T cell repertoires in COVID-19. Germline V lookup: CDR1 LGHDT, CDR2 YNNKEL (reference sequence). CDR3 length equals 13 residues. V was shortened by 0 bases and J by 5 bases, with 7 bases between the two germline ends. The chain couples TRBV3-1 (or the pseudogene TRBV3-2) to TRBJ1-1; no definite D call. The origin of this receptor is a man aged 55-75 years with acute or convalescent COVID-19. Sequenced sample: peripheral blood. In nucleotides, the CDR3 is TGTGCCAGCAGCCAAGATCGGAGTACTGAAGCTTTCTTT. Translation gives CASSQDRSTEAFF.